One sample yielded the 30 T cell receptor beta chains listed below, sequenced in a study of a mutant IDH1 vaccine in newly diagnosed glioma (dated by TCRdb to about 2021). Interpreted using the paper, the time point label stands for: baseline, week 1 (first vaccination visit). Reading the label with the study, this specimen's treatment or condition is: pre-vaccination baseline after standard-of-care therapy. Library preparation employed the immunoSEQ multiplex PCR assay. TCRdb took over this immuneACCESS table, retaining in-frame rearrangements with V and J assigned. Such tables are incomplete; in checked studies, under half of the missing clones stem from an unresolved V gene, and the remainder is unexplained. Within this sample are about 88,000 clones, with over 75% of them counted one time only. The top ten constitute 4.5% to 5.5% of the sample. The sequencing here drew on PBMCs, taken from a glioma patient treated with radiotherapy, temozolomide or both. The receptor source for this set is a man aged 35 to 55 with glioma. Some clones in this sample may be carry-over from other donors' samples.

The rearrangement links TRBV1 to TRBJ2-5; the table's D call, TRBD2, has no DNA check behind it. TRBV1 is marked as a pseudogene. CDR3 length: 17 amino acids. The CDR3 DNA reads as TGCACCAGCAGCCAAGGTGTTAGCGGGGGGGCCGAGGAGACCCAGTACTTC. This translates into CTSSQGVSGGAEETQYF.

The rearrangement uses TRBV18 and TRBJ1-6, with D perhaps matching TRBD1 (6 bases). This CDR3 spans 15 amino acids. Germline-derived CDR1 and CDR2 are KGHSH and LQKENI. The V end was cut by 3 bases, the J end by 5 bases, with 11 bases between. CDR3 DNA sequence: TGTGCCAGCTCACCCGGGACAAGGAATAATTCACCCCTCCACTTT. As protein: CASSPGTRNNSPLHF.

The chain carries TRBV27 and TRBJ2-7, with 7 positions matching TRBD1. This CDR3 spans 15 amino acids. CDR1 and CDR2 (germline): MNHEY, SMNVEV (reference sequence). V shed 5 bases and J 0 bases; nucleotides not matched to a gene: 7. The CDR3: CASSPRGPSSYEQYF. The CDR3 nucleotides read TGTGCCAGCAGTCCGAGGGGGCCTAGCTCCTACGAGCAGTACTTC.

The chain has TRBV7-9 and TRBJ2-7; D unclear. Trimming left V 0 bases short and J 2 bases short, with 8 bases between. CDR1 SEHNR and CDR2 FQNEAQ come from the germline V gene (reference sequence). The CDR3 spans 14 residues. In DNA, the CDR3 is TGTGCCAGCAGCTTAGCGGCAGGAACCTACGAGCAGTACTTC. This translates into CASSLAAGTYEQYF.

The V and J genes are TRBV7-8 and TRBJ1-2; unclear D gene. The V and J ends lost 2 bases and 0 bases respectively, with 13 bases between them. The CDR3 sequence is 16 residues long. Germline assignment: CDR1 SGHVS and CDR2 FQNEAQ. The DNA of the CDR3 is TGTGCCAGCAGCTTAAGCCCTGAGTTAGCTAACTATGGCTACACCTTC. It specifies CASSLSPELANYGYTF.

The V call is TRBV6-5, the J call TRBJ2-7; TRBD1 agrees at 8 bases. Germline CDR1 and CDR2: MNHEY and SVGAGI. With V trimmed by 4 bases and J by 3 bases, 5 bases remained unmatched. The CDR3 runs to 14 residues. CDR3 sequence (DNA): TGTGCCAGCAGTTCGCCGGGACAGGACTACGAGCAGTACTTC. Translated: CASSSPGQDYEQYF.

As regards this clone: Other DNA variants within this sample encode the same CDR3. The chain carries TRBV5-4 and TRBJ2-1; 8 bases match TRBD2. Looked up from germline, CDR1 is SGHNT and CDR2 is YYREEE (reference sequence). The CDR3 has 13 residues. The V gene end was trimmed by 2 bases and the J gene end by 7 bases; junction bases not matched to a gene: 2. CDR3 loop: CASSLRGGNEQFF. CDR3 bases: TGTGCCAGCAGCTTACGGGGGGGGAATGAGCAGTTCTTC.

The CDR3: CASSPRDFGAPQHF. DNA of the CDR3: TGTGCCAGCTCACCACGGGACTTCGGAGCGCCCCAGCATTTT. V and J are TRBV18 and TRBJ1-5; a possible D gene is TRBD1 (5 bases). V shed 1 base and J shed 9 bases, with 13 bases lying between them. In germline, CDR1 is KGHSH, CDR2 LQKENI. The CDR3 sequence is 14 residues long.

V is TRBV29-1 and J is TRBJ1-1, with a weak D call TRBD1 (5 bases). Germline CDR1 is SQVTM and CDR2 is ANQGSEA. The V gene lost 2 bases and the J gene lost 4 bases, with 14 bases spanning the gap. The CDR3 spans 14 residues. CDR3 amino acids: CSVEREGLSTEAFF. The CDR3 bases are TGCAGCGTTGAAAGGGAGGGGCTGAGCACTGAAGCTTTCTTT.

The genes are TRBV6-5 and TRBJ2-5, with D possibly being TRBD1 (6 bases). Germline loops: CDR1 MNHEY, CDR2 SVGAGI. The CDR3 is made up of 15 amino acids. V was shortened by 0 bases and J by 5 bases, with 13 bases between the two germline ends. CDR3 coding DNA: TGTGCCAGCAGTTACTCGGGGGCATCAGGGGAGACCCAGTACTTC. Amino acids: CASSYSGASGETQYF.

V and J are TRBV14 and TRBJ2-3; D gene ambiguous. The ends were cut back, 4 bases at V and 0 bases at J, with 11 bases in the middle. The CDR3 runs to 15 residues. The V gene's germline CDR1 is SGHDN and CDR2 FVKESK. This chain's CDR3 is CASSPQALSTDTQYF. CDR3 sequence (DNA): TGTGCCAGCAGCCCACAAGCTTTGAGCACAGATACGCAGTATTTT. Based on the CDR3 plus reference TRBV14 and TRBJ2-3, the full variable domain is EAGVTQFPSHSVIEKGQTVTLRCDPISGHDNLYWYRRVMGKEIKFLLHFVKESKQDESGMPNNRFLAERTGGTYSTLKVQPAELEDSGVYFCASSPQALSTDTQYFGPGTRLTVL.

The chain combines TRBV14 with TRBJ2-3; no firm D call. The CDR3 contains 13 residues. The germline V gene encodes CDR1 SGHDN and CDR2 FVKESK. V shed 3 bases and J shed 9 bases, with 13 bases lying between them. CDR3 in amino acids: CASSQLSRPTQYF. The CDR3, as DNA: TGTGCCAGCAGCCAGCTATCGAGGCCCACGCAGTATTTT.

The chain employs TRBV29-1 and TRBJ1-6; D gene ambiguous. The CDR3 covers 14 residues. From germline, CDR1 is SQVTM and CDR2 ANQGSEA. With 6 bases removed from V and 0 bases from J, the gap between germline ends came to 9 bases. This CDR3 is CSVAESSYNSPLHF. The CDR3 nucleotides read TGCAGCGTCGCAGAGAGCTCCTATAATTCACCCCTCCACTTT.

The rearrangement links TRBV5-1 to TRBJ2-1; 8 bases map to TRBD2. CDR3 length: 16 amino acids. V shed 1 base and J 7 bases; nucleotides not matched to a gene: 10. Germline V gene lookup returns CDR1 SGHRS and CDR2 YFSETQ. CDR3 bases: TGCGCCAGCAGCTTGTTCGGGGGGGCCTCGGAGAATGAGCAGTTCTTC. Translation gives CASSLFGGASENEQFF.

The gene calls are TRBV7-9 and TRBJ1-5; D is unresolved. This CDR3 contains 16 residues. V lost 0 bases, J lost 6 bases, and 15 bases lay in between. Germline V gives CDR1 SEHNR, CDR2 FQNEAQ (reference sequence). The CDR3 sequence is CASSLAVGPDGQPQHF. The CDR3 DNA reads as TGTGCCAGCAGCTTAGCGGTCGGGCCGGACGGTCAGCCCCAGCATTTT.

The V gene is TRBV6-4, the J gene TRBJ1-1; D might be TRBD1 (5 bases). The length of the CDR3 is 13 residues. Germline V gene sequence: CDR1 MRHNA, CDR2 SNTAGT. Trimming removed 6 bases at V and 5 bases at J, with 13 bases between. CDR3 residues: CASSDGAGTEAFF. The CDR3, as DNA: TGTGCCAGCAGCGACGGGGCGGGGACTGAAGCTTTCTTT.

The chain carries TRBV19 and TRBJ1-2, with D possibly matching TRBD1 (6 bases). V was shortened by 5 bases and J by 6 bases, with 10 bases between the two germline ends. Germline values: CDR1 LNHDA, CDR2 SQIVND (reference sequence). CDR3 length: 12 residues. The DNA of the CDR3 is TGTGCCAGTAGTCTCAGGGGCGATGGCTACACCTTC. It codes for CASSLRGDGYTF.

The chain is built from TRBV4-1 and TRBJ1-6; 12 nucleotides align to TRBD1. CDR1 is MGHRA, CDR2 YSYEKL, per germline. V lost 6 bases to trimming and J lost 8 bases; unmatched junction nucleotides: 8. CDR3 length equals 16 residues. CDR3 in DNA: TGCGCCAGCAGGCCGGGACAGGGGGCTTTAGATTCACCCCTCCACTTT. It specifies CASRPGQGALDSPLHF.

The genes are TRBV7-9 and TRBJ1-3; D is possibly TRBD1 (5 bases). Germline V CDR1 and CDR2: SEHNR, FQNEAQ (reference sequence). This CDR3 comprises 18 residues. Trimming removed 1 base at V and 0 bases at J, with 16 bases between. CDR3: CASSLVPNLTDSGNTIYF. Written as DNA, the CDR3 is TGTGCCAGCAGCTTAGTTCCGAACCTGACAGACTCTGGAAACACCATATATTTT.

This chain links TRBV5-6 with TRBJ2-7; D not certain. The CDR3 loop spans 11 amino acids. The V end was cut by 5 bases, the J end by 0 bases, with 3 bases between. Germline V CDR1 and CDR2: SGHDT, YYEEEE. The CDR3 nucleotides read TGTGCCAGCAGTTACTCCTACGAGCAGTACTTC. Translation: CASSYSYEQYF.

The chain carries TRBV5-1 and TRBJ1-4, with D possibly being TRBD1 (6 bases). Germline V CDR1 and CDR2: SGHRS, YFSETQ. The CDR3 sequence is 16 residues long. V was clipped by 2 bases and J by 8 bases, with 19 bases between them. This CDR3 is CASSFQQGVDPEKLFF. Written as DNA, the CDR3 is TGCGCCAGCAGCTTCCAACAGGGTGTTGATCCGGAAAAACTGTTTTTT.

V is TRBV5-1 and J is TRBJ1-3; D is perhaps TRBD1 (5 bases). V was cut by 4 bases and J by 3 bases, with 17 bases left in between. Germline V gives CDR1 SGHRS, CDR2 YFSETQ. This CDR3 contains 16 residues. The CDR3 coding sequence is TGCGCCAGCAGCGCCACTTCAGGGCGCGGTGGAAACACCATATATTTT. Protein product: CASSATSGRGGNTIYF.

The chain couples TRBV5-6 to TRBJ1-3; the match to TRBD1 covers 7 bases. Losses at the gene ends were 4 bases for V and 0 bases for J; bases not matched to a gene: 16. The CDR3 sequence is 19 residues long. The germline gives CDR1 SGHDT, CDR2 YYEEEE. CDR3 DNA: TGTGCCAGCAGCCCGCTCCGAAACAGGGGAGGGGACTCTGGAAACACCATATATTTT. It is translated as CASSPLRNRGGDSGNTIYF.

The chain has TRBV2 and TRBJ1-5, with 7 bases matching TRBD1. The CDR3 is 16 residues long. Germline CDR1 is SNHLY and CDR2 is FYNNEI. The J segment lost 3 bases and the V segment lost 7 bases, leaving 12 bases of the junction unmatched. CDR3 residues: CASNRGQGVSNQPQHF. The CDR3 DNA reads as TGTGCCAGCAACCGGGGGCAGGGGGTCTCCAATCAGCCCCAGCATTTT.

This rearrangement joins TRBV20-1 to TRBJ1-2; D gene ambiguous. This CDR3 is 9 amino acids long. Trimming removed 7 bases from V and 7 bases from J, with 7 bases in between. CDR1 is DFQATT, CDR2 SNEGSKA, per germline (reference sequence). CDR3 nucleotide sequence: TGCAGTGTGCCAGGTGGCTACACCTTC. Its translation is CSVPGGYTF.

The chain joins TRBV9 to TRBJ1-2, with 7 nucleotides matching TRBD1. The CDR3 loop spans 15 amino acids. From germline, CDR1 is SGDLS and CDR2 YYNGEE. Trimming at V came to 3 bases and at J to 7 bases, leaving 12 bases not matched to a gene. CDR3 coding DNA: TGTGCCAGCAGCGACCGACAGGGCGGGAAGGGTGGCTACACCTTC. This translates into CASSDRQGGKGGYTF.

The chain links TRBV6-1 to TRBJ1-6; D ambiguous. CDR3 length: 13 residues. V was pared by 7 bases and J by 7 bases, with 11 bases between. Germline values: CDR1 MNHNS, CDR2 SASEGT. In DNA form, the CDR3 reads TGTGCCAGCAAGGCAGGCCTCAATTCACCCCTCCACTTT. The encoded protein is CASKAGLNSPLHF.

The J gene is TRBJ2-7, the V gene TRBV29-1; D is unclear. Between the trimmed V and J ends, which lost 5 bases and 3 bases, there was a span of 5 bases. Germline V gene lookup returns CDR1 SQVTM and CDR2 ANQGSEA. The CDR3 sequence is 10 residues long. CDR3 region: CSVIIYEQYF. CDR3 nucleotides: TGCAGCGTTATAATCTACGAGCAGTACTTC.

To note about this clone: The same CDR3 is also encoded by other DNA sequences in this sample. The chain joins TRBV19 to TRBJ1-1, with D unresolved. V was shortened by 1 base and J by 4 bases, with 13 bases between the two germline ends. From germline, CDR1 is LNHDA and CDR2 SQIVND (reference sequence). CDR3 length: 15 residues. The CDR3 DNA reads as TGTGCCAGTAGTATAGGGGCTGGAGGGAGCACTGAAGCTTTCTTT. Translated, it gives CASSIGAGGSTEAFF.

The V gene is TRBV20-1, the J gene TRBJ2-7, with D uncertain. Per the germline V gene, CDR1 is DFQATT and CDR2 is SNEGSKA (reference sequence). V was shortened by 0 bases and J by 5 bases, with 5 bases between the two germline ends. The CDR3 is 11 amino acids. The CDR3: CSARDQDEQYF. In nucleotides, the CDR3 is TGCAGTGCTAGAGATCAGGACGAGCAGTACTTC.